Here is one TCR beta chain with its context. Preparing the TCRbeta library involved the use of unique molecular identifiers. TCRdb re-called the PCR reads through MiXCR, storing one row per CDR3 protein. Found here are tens of thousands of distinct CDR3 sequences, around 15% of them singletons; the top ten hold around a fifth. CDR3 size: 15 residues. V dropped 2 bases and J dropped 4 bases, with 15 bases sitting between them. Germline CDR1 DFQATT, CDR2 SNEGSKA (reference sequence). The sample comes from a study of T-cell reconstitution after alpha-beta-depleted transplantation in children. J is TRBJ1-3 and V is TRBV20-1; a weak D match, TRBD1 (6 bases). The TCR sequence derives from a male patient aged 2 to 9 who had a stem cell transplant for acute lymphoblastic leukemia, so the T cells may come from the graft donor. Sample: PBMCs, mostly from graft donor cells, taken 180 days after TCRalphabeta/CD19-depleted stem cell transplant. This CDR3 reads CSARRDQGQGNTIYF. The DNA of the CDR3 is TGCAGTGCTAGAAGAGACCAGGGACAAGGAAACACCATATATTTT.